This T cell receptor (beta chain) was documented in a study of radiotherapy plus CTLA-4 blockade in lung cancer. Study summary: The study recorded objective responses in roughly a sixth of patients and disease control in 31%. The study's findings and limits: The best prediction of response reportedly came from early blood T cell clone dynamics, with interferon-beta. Expansion of tumor-derived TCR clones was observed in blood after radiotherapy plus ipilimumab.

With regard to this clone: Its antigen is still unknown.

Focal radiation with ipilimumab CTLA-4 blockade was given to patients with chemo-refractory metastatic non-small-cell lung cancer. Clones were sequenced by immunoSEQ multiplex PCR, and TCRdb holds only the in-frame ones, with some missing. Of around 99,000 clones in the sample, 70% to 90% were seen once. CDR1 is MGHDK and CDR2 is SYGVNS in the germline V gene. The CDR3 covers 14 residues. V dropped 5 bases and J dropped 4; count of bases not matched to a gene: 4. The chain employs TRBV25-1 and TRBJ2-2; 7 bases align to TRBD2. Here the sequenced sample was peripheral blood, taken from a patient treated with radiotherapy plus ipilimumab. This receptor was taken from a human donor with non-small cell lung cancer that progressed on radiotherapy plus ipilimumab. CDR3 loop: CASSRSGTTGELFF. In nucleotides, the CDR3 is TGTGCCAGCAGTCGGAGCGGGACCACCGGGGAGCTGTTTTTT.